This T cell receptor beta chain was profiled in a study of OX40 agonist ivuxolimab in advanced cancers. Study overall: Ivuxolimab, an antibody that agonizes OX40 (CD134), was administered to the patients. The dose-escalation cohort was approximately 85% male, with a mean age of 60 years, ranging about 23 to 79.

The CDR3 contains 13 residues. Germline V gives CDR1 SGHNT, CDR2 YYREEE (reference sequence). V gave up 7 bases and J gave up 1 base, with 12 bases separating them. TCRdb's copy holds only in-frame clones and misses some; the assay was immunoSEQ multiplex PCR. The top ten hold under 0.8% of the sample, which has about 62,000 clones, about 83% seen once. This clonotype was obtained from an adult with an advanced solid tumor such as melanoma, head and neck, liver or kidney cancer. The chain combines TRBV5-4 with TRBJ2-7; D not resolved. Specimen: CD4+ or CD8+ T cells sorted from blood, collected in a trial of the OX40 agonist ivuxolimab. The CDR3 bases are TGTGCCAGCTCCGTGCAGCGATCCTACGAGCAGTACTTC. It yields the protein CASSVQRSYEQYF.